Listed here are 9 T cell receptor beta chains from one sample, sequenced in a study of graft-versus-host responses after intestinal transplantation. CFSE-labeled responder cells (roughly 200,000) were plated with roughly 200,000 irradiated, violet-dye-labeled stimulator cells. Here immunoSEQ multiplex PCR was the method, and the copy in TCRdb shows in-frame clones only, minus some. The repertoire holds around 20,000 clones, with 30% to 40% as singletons. Sequencing was performed on alloreactive CD8+ T cells from a mixed lymphocyte reaction culture, taken before intestinal transplant. Subset described: CFSE-low proliferating T cells sorted from roughly six-day pre-transplant mixed lymphocyte reaction (GvH or HvG direction). These receptors all stem from a human patient who received an intestinal transplant.

V usage is TRBV5-4 and J usage is TRBJ2-3, with D perhaps matching TRBD1 or TRBD2 (5 bases each). In germline, CDR1 is SGHNT, CDR2 YYREEE (reference sequence). The length of the CDR3 is 14 residues. V lost 2 bases and J lost 8, with 15 bases in between. DNA of the CDR3: TGTGCCAGCAGCTTTTATCCGGGGCCGGTTACGCAGTATTTT. This translates into CASSFYPGPVTQYF.

The rearrangement uses TRBV5-4 and TRBJ2-7; 7 bases are shared with TRBD1. V dropped 5 bases and J dropped 2; count of bases not matched to a gene: 4. Germline-derived CDR1 and CDR2 are SGHNT and YYREEE (reference sequence). The CDR3 runs 13 residues. The CDR3, as DNA: TGTGCCAGCAGGGGACAGTTCACCTACGAGCAGTACTTC. Amino acids: CASRGQFTYEQYF.

CDR3 loop: CASSVNPSSYNEQFF. The CDR3 DNA reads TGTGCCAGCAGCGTAAACCCTAGTTCCTACAATGAGCAGTTCTTC. The chain links TRBV9 to TRBJ2-1, with no clear D. V shed 1 base and J shed 1 base, with 9 bases lying between them. Germline CDR1 is SGDLS and CDR2 is YYNGEE. This CDR3 has 15 residues.

In its sample, this clone was seen a few times. This chain joins TRBV5-1 and TRBJ2-7; D may be TRBD1 (5 bases). The CDR3 sequence is 13 residues long. The V and J ends lost 2 bases and 5 bases respectively, with 11 bases between them. Germline V gene data show CDR1 as SGHRS and CDR2 as YFSETQ. This CDR3 is CASSFYQGHEQYF. DNA for the CDR3: TGCGCCAGCAGCTTTTATCAGGGCCACGAGCAGTACTTC.

The genes are TRBV5-1 and TRBJ1-1; TRBD1 matches 7 bases. The CDR3 loop spans 16 amino acids. The germline V gene encodes CDR1 SGHRS and CDR2 YFSETQ. Losses at the gene ends were 6 bases for V and 3 bases for J; bases not matched to a gene: 14. CDR3: CASIPTGIGGDTEAFF. The CDR3 DNA is TGCGCCAGCATTCCGACAGGGATCGGAGGAGACACTGAAGCTTTCTTT.

This chain uses TRBV7-4 with TRBJ1-3; D is uncertain. The V end was cut by 5 bases, the J end by 3 bases, with 8 bases between. The CDR3 is 13 amino acids. Germline CDR1 reads SGHVT; CDR2 reads SQSDAQ. Here the CDR3 reads CASSALGGNTIYF. The DNA for the CDR3 is TGTGCCAGCAGCGCCCTGGGTGGAAACACCATATATTTT.

This clone appeared a few times. This chain links TRBV6-6 with TRBJ1-5; 7 nucleotides line up with TRBD1. Unmatched junction bases numbered 1, after V lost 0 bases and J lost 2 bases. CDR1 is MNHNY, CDR2 SVGAGI, per germline (reference sequence). This CDR3 region has 15 residues. CDR3 in amino acids: CASSYSGGGNQPQHF. The CDR3 nucleotides read TGTGCCAGCAGTTACTCAGGGGGCGGCAATCAGCCCCAGCATTTT.

By frequency in the sample, this clone is medium-sized. V is TRBV6-5 and J is TRBJ1-1, with D possibly TRBD1 on 5 matching bases. Trimming took off 0 bases at V and 6 bases at J, with 14 bases between the two ends. Germline CDR1 reads MNHEY; CDR2 reads SVGAGI. The CDR3 is 15 residues long. The CDR3 DNA sequence: TGTGCCAGCAGTTACTCGGTCGGGACCAACGCTGAAGCTTTCTTT. It encodes CASSYSVGTNAEAFF.

As DNA, the CDR3 is TGTGCCAGCAGCCTGTCGCTGTCCGCACTGAACTATGGCTACACCTTC. It codes for CASSLSLSALNYGYTF. This chain joins TRBV7-9 and TRBJ1-2, with D hard to call. The V gene's germline CDR1 is SEHNR and CDR2 FQNEAQ (reference sequence). V gave up 5 bases and J gave up 2 bases, with 18 bases separating them. This CDR3 contains 16 residues.